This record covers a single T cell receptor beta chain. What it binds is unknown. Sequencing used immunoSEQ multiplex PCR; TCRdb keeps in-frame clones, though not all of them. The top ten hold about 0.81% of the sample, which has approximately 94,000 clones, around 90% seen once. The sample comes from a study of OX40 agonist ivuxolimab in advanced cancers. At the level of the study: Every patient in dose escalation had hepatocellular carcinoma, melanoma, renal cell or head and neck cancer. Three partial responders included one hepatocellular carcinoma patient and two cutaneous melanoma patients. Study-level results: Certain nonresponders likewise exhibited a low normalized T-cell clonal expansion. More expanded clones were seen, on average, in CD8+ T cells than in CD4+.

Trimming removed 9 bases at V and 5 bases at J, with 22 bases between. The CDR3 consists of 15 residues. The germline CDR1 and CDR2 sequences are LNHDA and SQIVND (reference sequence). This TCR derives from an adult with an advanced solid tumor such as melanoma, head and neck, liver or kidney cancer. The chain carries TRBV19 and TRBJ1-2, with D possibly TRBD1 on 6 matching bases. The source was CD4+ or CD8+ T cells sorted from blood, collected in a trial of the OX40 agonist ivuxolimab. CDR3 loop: CASRGWEQGPYGYTF. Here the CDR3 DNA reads TGTGCCAGCCGTGGGTGGGAACAGGGCCCATATGGCTACACCTTC.